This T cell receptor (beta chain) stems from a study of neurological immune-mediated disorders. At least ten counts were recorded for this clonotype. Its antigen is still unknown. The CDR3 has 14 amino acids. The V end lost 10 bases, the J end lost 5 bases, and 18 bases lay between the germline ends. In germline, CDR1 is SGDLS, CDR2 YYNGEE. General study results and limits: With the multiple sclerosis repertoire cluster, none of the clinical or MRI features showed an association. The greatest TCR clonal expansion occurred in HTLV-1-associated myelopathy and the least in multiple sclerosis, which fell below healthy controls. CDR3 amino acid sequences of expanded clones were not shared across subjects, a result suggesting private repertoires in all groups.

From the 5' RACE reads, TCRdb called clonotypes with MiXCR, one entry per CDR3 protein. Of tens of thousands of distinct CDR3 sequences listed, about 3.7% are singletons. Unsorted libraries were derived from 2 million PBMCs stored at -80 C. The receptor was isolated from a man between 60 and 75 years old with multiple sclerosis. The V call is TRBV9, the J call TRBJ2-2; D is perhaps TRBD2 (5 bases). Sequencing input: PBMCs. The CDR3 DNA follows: TGTGCCTCCATGCCGGGGTCTGGGACCGGGGAGCTGTTTTTT. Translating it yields CASMPGSGTGELFF.